The 10 T cell receptor beta chains below were found in one sample sequenced in a study of shared clonotypes between healthy human individuals. The assay was immunoSEQ multiplex PCR, and TCRdb's table has in-frame clones only and misses some. This sample has around 690,000 clones, with 90% found just once. Specimen: memory CD8+ T cells from PBMCs. Regarding subset: CD45RO+ cells pooled with CCR7-negative TemRA cells. These TCRs come from a man between 18 and 29 years old in good health. Some clones in this sample may be carry-over from other donors' samples.

V usage is TRBV11-2 and J usage is TRBJ2-5, with D perhaps matching TRBD1 (7 bases). Germline CDR1 SGHAT, CDR2 FQNNGV. The CDR3 runs to 15 residues. The ends were cut back, 5 bases at V and 5 bases at J, with 18 bases in the middle. The CDR3 DNA is TGTGCCAGCAGCCCTAGTAAGACAGGGAGGGAGACCCAGTACTTC. The encoded protein is CASSPSKTGRETQYF.

The chain recombines TRBV27 with TRBJ2-7; 14 nucleotides line up with TRBD2. The CDR3 runs 17 residues. With 3 bases clipped from V and 1 base from J, the junction kept 5 bases outside the gene matches. CDR1 and CDR2 (germline): MNHEY, SMNVEV (reference sequence). The CDR3, as DNA: TGTGCCAGCAGTTTTCGACTAGCGGGAGGGAAATCCTACGAGCAGTACTTC. It translates to CASSFRLAGGKSYEQYF.

This clone was recorded a few times. The chain combines TRBV9 with TRBJ2-1; 9 nucleotides align to TRBD1. Germline V gene sequence: CDR1 SGDLS, CDR2 YYNGEE. V shed 3 bases and J 6 bases; nucleotides not matched to a gene: 7. The CDR3 contains 15 residues. This chain's CDR3 is CASSAGQGRVNEQFF. The CDR3 DNA reads TGTGCCAGCAGCGCGGGACAGGGCCGAGTCAATGAGCAGTTCTTC.

The rearrangement joins TRBV28 to TRBJ1-1; D is uncertain. Germline V lookup: CDR1 MDHEN, CDR2 SYDVKM. V lost 10 bases and J lost 3, with 12 bases in between. The CDR3 spans 12 residues. Here the CDR3 DNA reads TGTGCCACCCAGCGGGGTTACACTGAAGCTTTCTTT. Encoded protein: CATQRGYTEAFF.

The rearrangement joins TRBV1 to TRBJ1-2. TRBV1 is a pseudogene. This CDR3 region has 16 residues. The CDR3 region is CTSSQGRAGPGAGYTF. The CDR3 bases are TGCACCAGCAGCCAAGGGCGGGCAGGGCCGGGGGCTGGCTACACCTTC.

This rearrangement joins TRBV4-3 to TRBJ1-2, with TRBD1 as a possible D gene (5 bases). This CDR3 contains 14 residues. The germline V gene encodes CDR1 LGHNA and CDR2 YSLEER. Between the trimmed V and J ends, which lost 4 bases and 4 bases, there was a span of 13 bases. The CDR3 DNA reads TGCGCCAGCAGCCCCCGGCAGGGTTTCTATGGCTACACCTTC. The encoded protein is CASSPRQGFYGYTF.

The table lists this clone with a count of one. The CDR3 bases are TGTGCCAGCAGCTTATCCCCCGCGACCTACGAGCAGTACTTC. Its translation is CASSLSPATYEQYF. J is TRBJ2-5 and V is TRBV11-2; D remains unclear. The J call is doubtful: the DNA matches TRBJ2-7 better. The germline V gene encodes CDR1 SGHAT and CDR2 FQNNGV. The CDR3 spans 14 residues.

V and J are TRBV27 and TRBJ1-2; the D gene is possibly TRBD1 (5 bases). Germline V gene lookup returns CDR1 MNHEY and CDR2 SMNVEV (reference sequence). The V end lost 2 bases, the J end lost 7 bases, and 14 bases lay between the germline ends. The CDR3 spans 14 residues. The CDR3 protein is CASSLGTLKGGYTF. The DNA of the CDR3 is TGTGCCAGCAGTTTAGGGACGCTGAAAGGTGGCTACACCTTC.

The chain is built from TRBV28 and TRBJ2-7; TRBD2 might be the D (6 bases). The germline CDR1 and CDR2 sequences are MDHEN and SYDVKM. CDR3 length: 14 residues. Trimming pared 3 bases from V and 0 bases from J, leaving 9 bases between. The CDR3 protein is CASSFHGSSYEQYF. In nucleotides, the CDR3 is TGTGCCAGCAGTTTTCACGGGAGCTCCTACGAGCAGTACTTC. Filled out from reference TRBV28 and TRBJ2-7, the complete variable domain reads DVKVTQSSRYLVKRTGEKVFLECVQDMDHENMFWYRQDPGLGLRLIYFSYDVKMKEKGDIPEGYSVSREKKERFSLILESASTNQTSMYLCASSFHGSSYEQYFGPGTRLTVT.

The gene calls are TRBV6-6 and TRBJ2-3; D is possibly TRBD2 (6 bases). The V end lost 6 bases, the J end lost 4 bases, and 20 bases lay between the germline ends. CDR1 and CDR2 (germline): MNHNY, SVGAGI (reference sequence). There are 16 residues in the CDR3. CDR3 bases: TGTGCCAGCAGGATCCCGTTGGCGGGATTGGCAGATACGCAGTATTTT. Translating it yields CASRIPLAGLADTQYF.